The sequence of this T cell receptor (beta chain) was determined in a study of shared clonotypes between healthy human individuals. Study as a whole: Researchers assigned three CD4 naive, three CD4 memory, two CD8 naive and one CD8 memory plate to each donor.

Execution of the assay was at deep level. TCRdb's copy holds only in-frame clones and misses some; the assay was immunoSEQ multiplex PCR. The profile shows over a million clones, roughly 75% of them singletons. The CDR3 has 13 residues. Germline lookup yields CDR1 MRHNA and CDR2 SNTAGT. Trimming took 4 bases from V and 3 from J, leaving 9 bases between them. Sequenced material: memory CD4+ T cells sorted from blood. Described subset: CD45RA-negative fraction. This chain uses TRBV6-4 with TRBJ1-1; possibly TRBD1 for D (5 bases). This receptor was identified in a young man in good health. CDR3 DNA sequence: TGTGCCAGCAGTGTAAGGGGTGACACTGAAGCTTTCTTT. It encodes CASSVRGDTEAFF.